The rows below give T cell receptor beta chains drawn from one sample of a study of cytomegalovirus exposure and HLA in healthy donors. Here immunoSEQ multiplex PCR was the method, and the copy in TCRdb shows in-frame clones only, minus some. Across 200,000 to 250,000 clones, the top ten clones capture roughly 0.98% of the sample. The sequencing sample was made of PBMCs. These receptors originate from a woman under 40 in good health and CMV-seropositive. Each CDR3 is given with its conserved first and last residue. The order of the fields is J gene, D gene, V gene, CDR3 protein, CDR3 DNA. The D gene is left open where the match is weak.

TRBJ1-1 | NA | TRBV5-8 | CASRFWELMNTEAFF | TGTGCCAGCAGATTCTGGGAGTTGATGAACACTGAAGCTTTCTTT
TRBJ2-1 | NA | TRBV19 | CASSIDRSSYNEQFF | TGTGCCAGTAGTATCGACAGGAGCTCCTACAATGAGCAGTTCTTC
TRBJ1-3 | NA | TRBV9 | CASSVATHRLSGNTIYF | TGTGCCAGCAGCGTAGCTACCCACAGGCTCTCTGGAAACACCATATATTTT
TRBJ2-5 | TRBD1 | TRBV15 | CATSSGQGETQYF | TGTGCCACCAGCAGTGGACAGGGAGAGACCCAGTACTTC
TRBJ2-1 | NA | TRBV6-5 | CATAERNYNEQFF | TGTGCCACCGCGGAAAGGAACTACAATGAGCAGTTCTTC
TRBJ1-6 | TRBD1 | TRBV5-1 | CASSLRINVRGADNSPLHF | TGCGCCAGCAGCTTGCGGATTAACGTCAGGGGGGCCGATAATTCACCCCTCCACTTT
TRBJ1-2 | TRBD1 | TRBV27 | CASSPTPLDRVYGYTF | TGTGCCAGCAGTCCGACACCCTTGGACAGGGTCTATGGCTACACCTTC
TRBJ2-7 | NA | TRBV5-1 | CASSEGVDPSSYEQYF | TGCGCCAGCAGCGAGGGCGTTGATCCCTCCTCCTACGAGCAGTACTTC
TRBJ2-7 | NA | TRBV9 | CASSVAVQGTSYEQYF | TGTGCCAGCAGCGTAGCTGTCCAGGGGACGTCCTACGAGCAGTACTTC
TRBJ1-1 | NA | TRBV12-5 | CASGLVLSAGTEAFF | TGTGCTAGTGGTTTGGTACTCAGTGCCGGGACTGAAGCTTTCTTT
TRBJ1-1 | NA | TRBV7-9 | CASSLGGVDTEAFF | TGTGCCAGCAGTCTTGGAGGGGTAGACACTGAAGCTTTCTTT
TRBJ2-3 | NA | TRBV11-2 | CASSLGRITDTQYF | TGTGCCAGCAGCTTAGGTCGTATCACAGATACGCAGTATTTT
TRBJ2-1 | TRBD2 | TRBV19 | CASSLLTSVNNEQFF | TGTGCCAGTAGCCTCTTGACTAGCGTAAACAATGAGCAGTTCTTC
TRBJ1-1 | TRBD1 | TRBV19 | CASIKGALGYTEAFF | TGTGCCAGTATTAAGGGGGCGCTGGGGTACACTGAAGCTTTCTTT
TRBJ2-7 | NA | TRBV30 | CAWTPGTYEQYF | TGTGCCTGGACCCCGGGGACCTACGAGCAGTACTTC
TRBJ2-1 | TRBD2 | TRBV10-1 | CASSPAASGIYNEQFF | TGCGCCAGCAGTCCGGCCGCTAGCGGGATCTACAATGAGCAGTTCTTC
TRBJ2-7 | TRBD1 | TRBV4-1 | CASSQRQGSSYEQYF | TGCGCCAGCAGCCAACGACAGGGAAGCTCCTACGAGCAGTACTTC
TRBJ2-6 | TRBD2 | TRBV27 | CASSPRLAGVEGANVLTF | TGTGCCAGCAGTCCAAGACTAGCGGGAGTGGAAGGGGCCAACGTCCTGACTTTC
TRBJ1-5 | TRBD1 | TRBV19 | CASSKPGGSAHQPQHF | TGTGCCAGTAGCAAGCCAGGGGGCTCGGCACATCAGCCCCAGCATTTT
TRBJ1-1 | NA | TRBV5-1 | CASSWTDYNTEAFF | TGCGCCAGCAGCTGGACAGATTACAACACTGAAGCTTTCTTT
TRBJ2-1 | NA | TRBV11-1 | CASSLARGILYNEQFF | TGTGCCAGCAGCTTAGCGCGAGGGATTCTTTACAATGAGCAGTTCTTC
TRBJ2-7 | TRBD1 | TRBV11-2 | CASSADRASYEQYF | TGTGCCAGCAGCGCCGACAGGGCCTCCTACGAGCAGTACTTC
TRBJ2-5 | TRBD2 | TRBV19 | CASSIIRTSGQETQYF | TGTGCCAGTAGTATAATTCGGACTAGCGGCCAAGAGACCCAGTACTTC
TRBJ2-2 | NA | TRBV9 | CASSVWGEPNTGELFF | TGTGCCAGCAGCGTGTGGGGGGAGCCGAACACCGGGGAGCTGTTTTTT
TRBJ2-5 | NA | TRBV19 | CASSIEGSDETQYF | TGTGCCAGTAGTATAGAGGGTAGCGACGAGACCCAGTACTTC
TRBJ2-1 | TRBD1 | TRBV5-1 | CASSIRTGGWDEQFF | TGCGCCAGCAGCATCCGGACAGGGGGCTGGGATGAGCAGTTCTTC
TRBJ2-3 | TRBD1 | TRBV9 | CASSTETGGARDTQYF | TGTGCCAGCAGCACAGAAACAGGGGGCGCACGTGATACGCAGTATTTT
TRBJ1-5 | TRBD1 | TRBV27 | CASSFSGTGGELGNQPQHF | TGTGCCAGCAGTTTTTCCGGGACAGGGGGTGAGCTGGGCAATCAGCCCCAGCATTTT
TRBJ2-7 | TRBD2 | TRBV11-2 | CASSLVPPASGGGSYEQYF | TGTGCCAGCAGCTTAGTGCCCCCGGCTAGCGGGGGGGGATCCTACGAGCAGTACTTC
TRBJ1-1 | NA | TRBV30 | CAWRPERFTEAFF | TGTGCCTGGAGACCAGAAAGATTCACTGAAGCTTTCTTT